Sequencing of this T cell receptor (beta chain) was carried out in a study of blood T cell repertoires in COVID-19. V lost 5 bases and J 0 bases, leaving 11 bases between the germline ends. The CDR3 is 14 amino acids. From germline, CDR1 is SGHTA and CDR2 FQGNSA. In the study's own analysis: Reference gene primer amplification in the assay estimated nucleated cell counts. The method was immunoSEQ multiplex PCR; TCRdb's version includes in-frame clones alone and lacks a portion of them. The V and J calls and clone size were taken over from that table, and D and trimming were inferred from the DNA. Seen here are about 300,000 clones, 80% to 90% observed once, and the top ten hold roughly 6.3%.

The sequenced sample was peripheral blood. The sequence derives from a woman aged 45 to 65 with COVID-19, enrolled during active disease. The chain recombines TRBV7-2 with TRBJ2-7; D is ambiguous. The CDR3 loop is CASSPARVSYEQYF. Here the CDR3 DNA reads TGTGCCAGCAGCCCCGCCCGCGTCTCCTACGAGCAGTACTTC.